This passage covers 10 T cell receptor beta chains from one sample sequenced in a study of T cells in Graves' hyperthyroidism and ophthalmopathy. Regions amplified from RNA transcripts were the TCR beta CDR3 regions. An initial round of RT-PCR targeting the TCR CDR3 relied on the HTBI primer set. One entry per CDR3 protein, called by TCRdb with MiXCR from the multiplex PCR reads. The sample contains about 720,000 distinct CDR3 sequences, around 15% of which appear only once. Input material: blood. These receptors were taken from a man between 18 and 29 years old with Graves' hyperthyroidism.

The table lists this clonotype with many counts. The chain recombines TRBV11-2 with TRBJ2-3; tentative D call: TRBD2 (6 bases). This CDR3 region has 15 residues. The germline gives CDR1 SGHAT, CDR2 FQNNGV. Trimming took 5 bases from V and 1 from J, leaving 13 bases between them. For the CDR3, the DNA is TGTGCCAGCAGCCGAGGGCGGGGTCGCACAGATACGCAGTATTTT. Its translation: CASSRGRGRTDTQYF.

This clonotype has a handful of counts. The rearrangement uses TRBV12-3 or TRBV12-4 and TRBJ2-5; D not resolved. Trimming shortened V by 1 base and J by 5 bases, and 14 bases separated the two germline ends. The CDR3 contains 15 residues. In DNA form, the CDR3 reads TGTGCCAGCAGTTTAGTGGCTGTGGCTGTGGAGACCCAGTACTTC. Translation: CASSLVAVAVETQYF.

This clonotype was found many times. The rearrangement uses TRBV7-2 and TRBJ1-1; 10 nucleotides agree with TRBD1. J gave up 0 bases and V 4 bases, and 2 bases lay outside the gene matches. Germline loops: CDR1 SGHTA, CDR2 FQGNSA. The CDR3 runs to 15 residues. CDR3 protein: CASSWTGGVNTEAFF. The CDR3 DNA reads TGTGCCAGCAGCTGGACAGGGGGTGTGAACACTGAAGCTTTCTTT.

This chain connects TRBV12-3 or TRBV12-4 to TRBJ2-5; D not certain. The CDR3 is 13 amino acids. The V end lost 5 bases, the J end lost 2 bases, and 9 bases lay between the germline ends. CDR3 coding DNA: TGTGCCAGCAGTCGCCTACTACAAGAGACCCAGTACTTC. Translation: CASSRLLQETQYF.

This rearrangement joins TRBV6-2 or TRBV6-3 to TRBJ1-5; 9 bases fit TRBD1. Trimming took 10 bases from V and 7 from J; bases not matched to a gene: 17. The CDR3 covers 16 residues. Germline V gene sequence: CDR1 MNHEY, CDR2 SVGEGT. The CDR3 loop reads CATLYLGQGGLQPQHF. The CDR3 DNA is TGTGCCACCCTCTACTTGGGACAGGGAGGTTTGCAGCCCCAGCATTTT.

In its sample, this clonotype was seen many times. This chain connects TRBV20-1 to TRBJ1-5, with D possibly TRBD1 on 5 matching bases. This CDR3 has 16 residues. V was trimmed by 5 bases and J by 2 bases, leaving 19 bases between them. The germline gives CDR1 DFQATT, CDR2 SNEGSKA (reference sequence). In DNA, the CDR3 is TGCAGTGCTGGGGGAAGCGGGCAGGCCCGCAATCAGCCCCAGCATTTT. This encodes CSAGGSGQARNQPQHF.

This clonotype was observed many times. This chain connects TRBV11-2 to TRBJ2-2, with D possibly TRBD1 on 6 matching bases. V shed 5 bases and J shed 5 bases, with 12 bases lying between them. Germline CDR1 SGHAT, CDR2 FQNNGV. There are 14 residues in the CDR3. CDR3 in amino acids: CASSPDRTTGELFF. The CDR3 nucleotides read TGTGCCAGCAGCCCTGACAGGACAACCGGGGAGCTGTTTTTT.

The CDR3 loop reads CAWSWGGSETQYF. DNA of the CDR3: TGTGCCTGGAGTTGGGGGGGGAGCGAGACCCAGTACTTC. The gene calls are TRBV30 and TRBJ2-5; 7 nucleotides match TRBD2. The V segment lost 2 bases and the J segment 5 bases; nucleotides outside the gene matches: 5. There are 13 residues in the CDR3. Germline CDR1 reads GTSNPN; CDR2 reads SVGIG (reference sequence).

The chain combines TRBV2 with TRBJ2-3; D may be TRBD2 (5 bases). The CDR3 extends over 15 amino acids. Per germline, CDR1 SNHLY and CDR2 FYNNEI. Trimming removed 7 bases at V and 2 bases at J, with 16 bases between. The CDR3 DNA sequence: TGTGCCAGCATCCAACCGGGATCTACCACAGATACGCAGTATTTT. Translation gives CASIQPGSTTDTQYF.

Notes on this clonotype: Being one base from a much bigger clone, this may be a read error. This rearrangement joins TRBV27 to TRBJ1-1, with 9 bases identical to TRBD1. This CDR3 has 14 residues. In germline, CDR1 is MNHEY, CDR2 SMNVEV (reference sequence). The CDR3 spells CASIDRGKNTEASF. CDR3 sequence (DNA): TGTGCCAGCATTGACAGGGGGAAAAACACTGAAGCTTCCTTT.